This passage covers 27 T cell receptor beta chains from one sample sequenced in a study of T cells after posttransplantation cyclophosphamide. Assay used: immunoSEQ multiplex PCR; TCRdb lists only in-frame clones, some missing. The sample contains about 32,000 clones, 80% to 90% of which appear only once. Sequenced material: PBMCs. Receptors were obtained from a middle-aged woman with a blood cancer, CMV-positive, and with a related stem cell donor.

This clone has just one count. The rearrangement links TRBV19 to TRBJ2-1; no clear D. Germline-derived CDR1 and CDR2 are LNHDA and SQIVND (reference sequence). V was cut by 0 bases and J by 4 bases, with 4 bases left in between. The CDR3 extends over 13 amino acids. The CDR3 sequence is CASSIDRYNEQFF. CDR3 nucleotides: TGTGCCAGTAGTATAGACAGATACAATGAGCAGTTCTTC.

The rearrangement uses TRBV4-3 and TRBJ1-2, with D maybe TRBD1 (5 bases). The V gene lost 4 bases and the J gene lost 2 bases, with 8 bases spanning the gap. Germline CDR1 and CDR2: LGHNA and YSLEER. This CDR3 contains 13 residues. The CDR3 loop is CASSRGGNYGYTF. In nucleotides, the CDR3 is TGCGCCAGCAGCCGGGGGGGGAACTATGGCTACACCTTC.

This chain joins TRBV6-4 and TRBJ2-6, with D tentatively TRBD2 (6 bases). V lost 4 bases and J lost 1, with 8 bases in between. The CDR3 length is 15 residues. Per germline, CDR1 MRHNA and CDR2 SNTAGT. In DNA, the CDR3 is TGTGCCAGCAGTGTCGGGAGTTCTGGGGCCAACGTCCTGACTTTC. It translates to CASSVGSSGANVLTF.

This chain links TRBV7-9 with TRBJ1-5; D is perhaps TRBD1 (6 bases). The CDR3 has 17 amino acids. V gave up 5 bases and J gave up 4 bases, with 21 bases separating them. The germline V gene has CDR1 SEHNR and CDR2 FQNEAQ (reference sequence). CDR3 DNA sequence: TGTGCCAGCAGCCCCTGGTCAGGGGCGGGCCAGAATCAGCCCCAGCATTTT. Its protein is CASSPWSGAGQNQPQHF.

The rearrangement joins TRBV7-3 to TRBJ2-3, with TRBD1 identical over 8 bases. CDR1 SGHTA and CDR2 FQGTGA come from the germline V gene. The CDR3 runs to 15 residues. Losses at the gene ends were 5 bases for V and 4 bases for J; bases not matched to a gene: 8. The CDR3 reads CASSLTGAVADTQYF. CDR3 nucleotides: TGTGCCAGCAGCCTGACAGGGGCGGTCGCAGATACGCAGTATTTT. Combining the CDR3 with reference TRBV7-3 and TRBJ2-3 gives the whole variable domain GAGVSQTPSNKVTEKGKYVELRCDPISGHTALYWYRQSLGQGPEFLIYFQGTGAADDSGLPNDRFFAVRPEGSVSTLKIQRTERGDSAVYLCASSLTGAVADTQYFGPGTRLTVL.

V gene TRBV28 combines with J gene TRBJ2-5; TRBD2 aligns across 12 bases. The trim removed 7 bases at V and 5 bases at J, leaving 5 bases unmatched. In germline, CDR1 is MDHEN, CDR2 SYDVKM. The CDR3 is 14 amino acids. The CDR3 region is CASTSGGGRETQYF. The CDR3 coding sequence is TGTGCCAGCACTAGCGGGGGGGGTCGGGAGACCCAGTACTTC.

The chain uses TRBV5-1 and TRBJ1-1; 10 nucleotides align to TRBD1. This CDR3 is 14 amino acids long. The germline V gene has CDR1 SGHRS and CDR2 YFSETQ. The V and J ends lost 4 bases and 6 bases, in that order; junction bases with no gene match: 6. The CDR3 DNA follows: TGCGCCAGCAGCACAGGACAGGGGGGGGCTGAAGCTTTCTTT. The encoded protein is CASSTGQGGAEAFF.

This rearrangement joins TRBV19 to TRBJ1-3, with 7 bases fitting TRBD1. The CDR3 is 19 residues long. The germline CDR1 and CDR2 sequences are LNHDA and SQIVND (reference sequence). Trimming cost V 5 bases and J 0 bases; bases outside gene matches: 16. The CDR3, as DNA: TGTGCCAGTAGTTCCAGGGGCCCGGGACAGCTATCCTCTGGAAACACCATATATTTT. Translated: CASSSRGPGQLSSGNTIYF.

The CDR3 nucleotides read TGTGCCAGCAGCTTGGGCGCGGCCTCCTACGAGCAGTACTTC. Residues: CASSLGAASYEQYF. The V call is TRBV5-5, the J call TRBJ2-7, with unresolved D. CDR3 length: 14 residues. Trimming removed 0 bases at V and 0 bases at J, with 7 bases between. Germline values: CDR1 SGHKS, CDR2 YYEKEE (reference sequence).

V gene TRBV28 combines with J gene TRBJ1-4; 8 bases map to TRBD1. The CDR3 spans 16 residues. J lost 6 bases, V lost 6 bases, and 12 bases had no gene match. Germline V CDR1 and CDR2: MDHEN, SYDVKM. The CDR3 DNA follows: TGTGCCAGCAGCCGAAGAACGGACAGGGAAGATGAAAAACTGTTTTTT. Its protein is CASSRRTDREDEKLFF.

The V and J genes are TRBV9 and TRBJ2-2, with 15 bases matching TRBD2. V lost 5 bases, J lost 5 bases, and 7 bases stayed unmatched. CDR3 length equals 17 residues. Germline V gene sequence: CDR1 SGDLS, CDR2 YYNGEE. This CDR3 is CASSVGLAGGPTGELFF. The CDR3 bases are TGTGCCAGCAGTGTCGGACTAGCGGGGGGGCCGACCGGGGAGCTGTTTTTT.

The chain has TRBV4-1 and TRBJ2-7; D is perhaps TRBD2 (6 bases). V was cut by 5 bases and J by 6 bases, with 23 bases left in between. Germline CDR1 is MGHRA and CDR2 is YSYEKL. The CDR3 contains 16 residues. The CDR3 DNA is TGCGCCAGCAGCTACCCCGCGGGCAGGGAGGTTGGCGAGCAGTACTTC. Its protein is CASSYPAGREVGEQYF.

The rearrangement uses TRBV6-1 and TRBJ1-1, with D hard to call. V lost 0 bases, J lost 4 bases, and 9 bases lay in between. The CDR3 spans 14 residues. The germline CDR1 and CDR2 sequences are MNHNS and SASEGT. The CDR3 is CASSEAGESTEAFF. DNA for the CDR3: TGTGCCAGCAGTGAAGCAGGAGAGAGCACTGAAGCTTTCTTT.

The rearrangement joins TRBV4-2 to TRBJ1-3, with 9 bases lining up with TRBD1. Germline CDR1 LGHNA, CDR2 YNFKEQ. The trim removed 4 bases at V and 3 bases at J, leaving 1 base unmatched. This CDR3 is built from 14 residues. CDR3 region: CASSPDRGGNTIYF. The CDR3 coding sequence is TGTGCCAGCAGCCCGGACAGGGGTGGAAACACCATATATTTT.

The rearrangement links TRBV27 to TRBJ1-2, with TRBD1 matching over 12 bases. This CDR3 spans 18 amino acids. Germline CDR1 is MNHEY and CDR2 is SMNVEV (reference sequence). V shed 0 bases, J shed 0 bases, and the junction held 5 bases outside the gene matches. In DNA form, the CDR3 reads TGTGCCAGCAGTTTATCGGGGACAGGGGGCGCCCCTAACTATGGCTACACCTTC. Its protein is CASSLSGTGGAPNYGYTF.

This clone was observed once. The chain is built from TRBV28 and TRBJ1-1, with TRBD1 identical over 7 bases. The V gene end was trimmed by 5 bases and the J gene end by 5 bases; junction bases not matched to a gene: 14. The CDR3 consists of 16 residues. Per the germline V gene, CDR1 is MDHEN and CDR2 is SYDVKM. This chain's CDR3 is CASSPSSGGGFTEAFF. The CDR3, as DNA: TGTGCCAGCAGTCCGTCCTCGGGAGGGGGCTTTACTGAAGCTTTCTTT.

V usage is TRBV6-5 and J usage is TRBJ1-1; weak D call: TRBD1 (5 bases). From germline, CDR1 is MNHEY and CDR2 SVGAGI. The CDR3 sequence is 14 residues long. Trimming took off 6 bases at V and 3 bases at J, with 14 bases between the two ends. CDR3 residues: CASSPGGGYTEAFF. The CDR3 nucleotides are TGTGCCAGCAGCCCCGGGGGGGGTTACACTGAAGCTTTCTTT.

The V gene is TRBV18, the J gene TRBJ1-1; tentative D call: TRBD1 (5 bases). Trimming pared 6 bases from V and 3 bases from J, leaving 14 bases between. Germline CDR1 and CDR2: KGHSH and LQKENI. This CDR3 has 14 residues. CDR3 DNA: TGTGCCAGCTCCTCGAGGGGAGGGGACACTGAAGCTTTCTTT. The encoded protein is CASSSRGGDTEAFF.

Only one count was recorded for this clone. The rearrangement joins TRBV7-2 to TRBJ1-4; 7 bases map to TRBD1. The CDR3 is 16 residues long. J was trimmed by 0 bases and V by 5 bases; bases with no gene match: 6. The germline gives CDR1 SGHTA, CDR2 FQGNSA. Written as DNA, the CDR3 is TGTGCCAGCAGCGTCGACCAGGGGGCAACTAATGAAAAACTGTTTTTT. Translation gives CASSVDQGATNEKLFF.

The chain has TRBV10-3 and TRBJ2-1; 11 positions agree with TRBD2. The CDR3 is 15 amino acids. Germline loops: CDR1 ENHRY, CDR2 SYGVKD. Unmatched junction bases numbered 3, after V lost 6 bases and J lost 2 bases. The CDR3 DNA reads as TGTGCCATCAGGGGGACTAGCGGTACCTACAATGAGCAGTTCTTC. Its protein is CAIRGTSGTYNEQFF.

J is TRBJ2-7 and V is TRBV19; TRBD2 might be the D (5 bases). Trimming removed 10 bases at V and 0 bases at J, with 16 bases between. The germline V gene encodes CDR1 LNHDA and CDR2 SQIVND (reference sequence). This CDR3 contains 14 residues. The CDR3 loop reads CANYRGELSYEQYF. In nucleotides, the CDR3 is TGTGCCAATTACCGTGGGGAGCTCTCCTACGAGCAGTACTTC.

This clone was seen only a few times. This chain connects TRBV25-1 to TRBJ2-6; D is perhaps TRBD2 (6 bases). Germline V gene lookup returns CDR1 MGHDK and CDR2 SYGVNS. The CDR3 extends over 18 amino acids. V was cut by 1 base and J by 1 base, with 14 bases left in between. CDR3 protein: CASSEWTKGSSGANVLTF. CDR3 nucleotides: TGTGCCAGCAGTGAATGGACTAAAGGGAGTTCTGGGGCCAACGTCCTGACTTTC.

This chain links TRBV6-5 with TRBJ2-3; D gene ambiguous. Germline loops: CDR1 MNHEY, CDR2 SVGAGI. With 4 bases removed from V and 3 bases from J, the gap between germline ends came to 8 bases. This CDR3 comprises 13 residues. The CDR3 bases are TGTGCCAGCAGTTCTCCCAGAACAGATACGCAGTATTTT. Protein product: CASSSPRTDTQYF.

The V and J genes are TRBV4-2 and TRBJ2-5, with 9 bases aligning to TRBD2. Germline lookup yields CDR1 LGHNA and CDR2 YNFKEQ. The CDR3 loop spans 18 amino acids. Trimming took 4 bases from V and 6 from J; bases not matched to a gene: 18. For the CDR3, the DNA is TGTGCCAGCAGCCCAGCCTCGGAGGGTAGCGGGGGTGTGCAGACCCAGTACTTC. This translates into CASSPASEGSGGVQTQYF.

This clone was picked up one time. The CDR3 bases are TGTGCCAGTAGGGGGGCAGACGCTTATAGCAATCAGCCCCAGCATTTT. Translating it yields CASRGADAYSNQPQHF. The chain has TRBV19 and TRBJ1-5; D perhaps matches TRBD1 (6 bases). The CDR3 has 16 amino acids. Per the germline V gene, CDR1 is LNHDA and CDR2 is SQIVND (reference sequence). V was cut by 6 bases and J by 0 bases, with 15 bases left in between.

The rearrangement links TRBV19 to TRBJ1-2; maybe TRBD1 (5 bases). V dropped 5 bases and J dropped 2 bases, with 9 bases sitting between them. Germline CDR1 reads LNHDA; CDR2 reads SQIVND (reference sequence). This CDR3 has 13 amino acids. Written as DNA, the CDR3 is TGTGCCAGTAGTCCCGACAGCAACTATGGCTACACCTTC. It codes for CASSPDSNYGYTF.

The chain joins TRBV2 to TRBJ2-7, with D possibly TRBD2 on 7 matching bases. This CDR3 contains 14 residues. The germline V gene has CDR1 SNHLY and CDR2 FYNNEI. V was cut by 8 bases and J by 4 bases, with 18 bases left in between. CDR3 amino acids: CASGGAGAEYEQYF. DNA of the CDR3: TGTGCCAGCGGAGGTGCGGGGGCCGAATACGAGCAGTACTTC.